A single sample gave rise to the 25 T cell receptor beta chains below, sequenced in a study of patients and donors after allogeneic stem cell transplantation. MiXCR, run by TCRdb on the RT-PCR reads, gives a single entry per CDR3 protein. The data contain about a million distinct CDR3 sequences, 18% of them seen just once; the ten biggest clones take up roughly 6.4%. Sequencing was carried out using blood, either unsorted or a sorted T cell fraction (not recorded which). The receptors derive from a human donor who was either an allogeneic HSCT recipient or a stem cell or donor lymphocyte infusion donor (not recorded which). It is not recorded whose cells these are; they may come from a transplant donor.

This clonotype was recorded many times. The CDR3 coding sequence is TGTGCCAGCAGTTCTAGCGGGGGGGCGACAGATACGCAGTATTTT. Its protein is CASSSSGGATDTQYF. V is TRBV6-2 or TRBV6-3 and J is TRBJ2-3, with TRBD2 matching 12 bases. Unmatched junction bases numbered 2, after V lost 4 bases and J lost 3 bases. Germline CDR1 and CDR2: MNHEY and SVGEGT. The CDR3 is made up of 15 amino acids.

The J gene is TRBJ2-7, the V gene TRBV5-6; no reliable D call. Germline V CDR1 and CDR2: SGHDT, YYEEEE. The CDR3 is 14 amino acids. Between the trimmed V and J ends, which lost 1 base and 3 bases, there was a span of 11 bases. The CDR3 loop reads CASSLLGRSYEQYF. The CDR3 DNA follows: TGTGCCAGCAGCTTGTTGGGAAGAAGCTACGAGCAGTACTTC.

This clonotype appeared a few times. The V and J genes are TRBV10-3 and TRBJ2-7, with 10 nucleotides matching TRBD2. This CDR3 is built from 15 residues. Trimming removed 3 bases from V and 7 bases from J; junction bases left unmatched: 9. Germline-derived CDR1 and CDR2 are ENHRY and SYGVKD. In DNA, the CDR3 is TGTGCCATCAGTGATTCTAGCGGGAGAGCGAGGGAGCAGTACTTC. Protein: CAISDSSGRAREQYF.

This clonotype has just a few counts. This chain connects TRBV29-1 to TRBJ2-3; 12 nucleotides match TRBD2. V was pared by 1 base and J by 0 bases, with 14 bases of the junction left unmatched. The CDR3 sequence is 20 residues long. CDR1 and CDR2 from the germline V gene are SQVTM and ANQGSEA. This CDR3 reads CSVEGVWMLAGGISTDTQYF. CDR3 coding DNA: TGCAGCGTTGAAGGAGTTTGGATGCTAGCGGGAGGGATTAGCACAGATACGCAGTATTTT.

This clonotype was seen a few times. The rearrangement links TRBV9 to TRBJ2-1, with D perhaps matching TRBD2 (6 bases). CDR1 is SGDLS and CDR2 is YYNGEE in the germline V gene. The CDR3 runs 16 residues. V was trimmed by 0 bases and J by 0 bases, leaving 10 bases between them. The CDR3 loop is CASSVDPEGSYNEQFF. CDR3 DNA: TGTGCCAGCAGCGTAGATCCGGAGGGCTCCTACAATGAGCAGTTCTTC.

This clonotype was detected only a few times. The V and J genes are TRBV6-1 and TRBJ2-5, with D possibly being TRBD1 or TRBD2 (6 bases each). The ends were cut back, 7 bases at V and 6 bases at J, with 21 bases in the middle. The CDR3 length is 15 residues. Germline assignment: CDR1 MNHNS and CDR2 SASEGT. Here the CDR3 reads CASTPREGGMKTQYF. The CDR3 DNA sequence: TGTGCCAGCACCCCGCGGGAAGGGGGGATGAAGACCCAGTACTTC.

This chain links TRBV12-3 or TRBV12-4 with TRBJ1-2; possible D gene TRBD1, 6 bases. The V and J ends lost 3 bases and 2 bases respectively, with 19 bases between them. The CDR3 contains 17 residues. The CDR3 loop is CASSFSAQGRANYGYTF. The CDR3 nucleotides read TGTGCCAGCAGTTTTTCTGCGCAGGGGCGAGCCAACTATGGCTACACCTTC.

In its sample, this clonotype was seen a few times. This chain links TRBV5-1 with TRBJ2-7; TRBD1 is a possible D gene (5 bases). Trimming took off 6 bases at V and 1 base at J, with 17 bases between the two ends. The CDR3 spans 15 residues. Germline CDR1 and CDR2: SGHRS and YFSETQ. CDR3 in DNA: TGCGCCAGCACCCCACAGGACCGCGTTTCCTACGAGCAGTACTTC. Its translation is CASTPQDRVSYEQYF. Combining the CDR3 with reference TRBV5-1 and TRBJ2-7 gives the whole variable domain KAGVTQTPRYLIKTRGQQVTLSCSPISGHRSVSWYQQTPGQGLQFLFEYFSETQRNKGNFPGRFSGRQFSNSRSEMNVSTLELGDSALYLCASTPQDRVSYEQYFGPGTRLTVT.

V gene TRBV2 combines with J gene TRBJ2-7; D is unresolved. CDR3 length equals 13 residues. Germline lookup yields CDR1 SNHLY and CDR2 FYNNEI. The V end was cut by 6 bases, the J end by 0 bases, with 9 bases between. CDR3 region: CASRQTNSYEQYF. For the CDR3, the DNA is TGTGCCAGCAGACAGACAAACTCCTACGAGCAGTACTTC.

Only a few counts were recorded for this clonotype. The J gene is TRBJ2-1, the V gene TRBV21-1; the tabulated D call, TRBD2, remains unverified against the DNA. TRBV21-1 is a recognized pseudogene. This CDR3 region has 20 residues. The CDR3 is CASSKARRTSGRVSYNEQFF. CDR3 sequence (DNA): TGTGCCAGCAGCAAAGCGCGGCGGACTAGCGGGAGGGTCTCCTACAATGAGCAGTTCTTC.

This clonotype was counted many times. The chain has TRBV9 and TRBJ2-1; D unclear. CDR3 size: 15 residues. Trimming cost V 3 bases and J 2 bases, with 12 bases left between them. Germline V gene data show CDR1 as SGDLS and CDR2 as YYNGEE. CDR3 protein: CASSATTEAYNEQFF. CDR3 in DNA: TGTGCCAGCAGCGCCACCACAGAAGCCTACAATGAGCAGTTCTTC.

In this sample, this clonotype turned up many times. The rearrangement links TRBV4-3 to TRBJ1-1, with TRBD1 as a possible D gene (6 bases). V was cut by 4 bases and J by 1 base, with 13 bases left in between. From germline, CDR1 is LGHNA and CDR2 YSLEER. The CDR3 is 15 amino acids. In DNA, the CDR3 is TGCGCCAGCAGCCTACAGGGCGGAGGGAACACTGAAGCTTTCTTT. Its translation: CASSLQGGGNTEAFF.

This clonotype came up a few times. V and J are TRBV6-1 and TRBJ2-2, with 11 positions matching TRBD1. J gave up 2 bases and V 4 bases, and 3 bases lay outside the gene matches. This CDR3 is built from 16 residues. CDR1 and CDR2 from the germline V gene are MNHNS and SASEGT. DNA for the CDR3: TGTGCCAGCAGTGTTTGGACAGGGGGCAACACCGGGGAGCTGTTTTTT. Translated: CASSVWTGGNTGELFF.

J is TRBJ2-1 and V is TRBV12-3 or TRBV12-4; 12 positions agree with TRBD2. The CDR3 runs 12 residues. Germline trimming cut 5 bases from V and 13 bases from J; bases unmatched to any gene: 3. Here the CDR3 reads CASSLGLAGQFF. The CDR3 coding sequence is TGTGCCAGCAGTCTCGGACTAGCGGGACAGTTCTTC.

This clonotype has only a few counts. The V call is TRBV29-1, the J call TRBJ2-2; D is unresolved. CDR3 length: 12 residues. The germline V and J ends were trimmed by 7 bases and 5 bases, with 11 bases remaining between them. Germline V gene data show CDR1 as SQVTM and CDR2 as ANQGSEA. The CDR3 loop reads CSAHSNTGELFF. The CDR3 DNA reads TGCAGCGCGCACTCAAATACCGGGGAGCTGTTTTTT.

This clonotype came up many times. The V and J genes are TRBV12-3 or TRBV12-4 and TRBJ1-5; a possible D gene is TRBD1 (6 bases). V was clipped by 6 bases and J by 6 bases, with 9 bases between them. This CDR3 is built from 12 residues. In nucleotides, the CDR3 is TGTGCCAGCAGCCCGACAGGTCAGCCCCAGCATTTT. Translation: CASSPTGQPQHF.

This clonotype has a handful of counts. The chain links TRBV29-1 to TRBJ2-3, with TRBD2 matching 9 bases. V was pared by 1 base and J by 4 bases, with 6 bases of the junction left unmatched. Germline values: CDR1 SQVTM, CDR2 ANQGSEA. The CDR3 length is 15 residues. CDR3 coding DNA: TGCAGCGTTGAAGTAGGCGGGGGGGCCCCAGATACGCAGTATTTT. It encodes CSVEVGGGAPDTQYF.

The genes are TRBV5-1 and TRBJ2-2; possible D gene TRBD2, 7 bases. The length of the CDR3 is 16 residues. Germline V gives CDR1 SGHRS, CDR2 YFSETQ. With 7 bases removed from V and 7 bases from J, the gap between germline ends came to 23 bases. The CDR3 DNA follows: TGCGCCAGCGAGGACAGCGGGATTTCGATGGGCGGGGAGCTGTTTTTT. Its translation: CASEDSGISMGGELFF.

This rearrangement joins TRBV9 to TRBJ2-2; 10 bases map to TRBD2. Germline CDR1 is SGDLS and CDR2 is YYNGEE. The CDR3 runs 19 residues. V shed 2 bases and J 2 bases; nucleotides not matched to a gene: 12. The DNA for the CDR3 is TGTGCCAGCAGCGTTAGGAGCGGGGGGGCCCCGACTAACACCGGGGAGCTGTTTTTT. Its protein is CASSVRSGGAPTNTGELFF. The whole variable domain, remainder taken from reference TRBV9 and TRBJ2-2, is DSGVTQTPKHLITATGQRVTLRCSPRSGDLSVYWYQQSLDQGLQFLIQYYNGEERAKGNILERFSAQQFPDLHSELNLSSLELGDSALYFCASSVRSGGAPTNTGELFFGEGSRLTVL.

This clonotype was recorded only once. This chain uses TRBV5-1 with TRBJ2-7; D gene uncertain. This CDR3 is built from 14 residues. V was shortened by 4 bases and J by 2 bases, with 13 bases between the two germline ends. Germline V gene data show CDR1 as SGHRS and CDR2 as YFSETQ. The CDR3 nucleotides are TGCGCCAGCAGCGAAGGGCCACGAACCTACGAGCAGTACTTC. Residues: CASSEGPRTYEQYF.

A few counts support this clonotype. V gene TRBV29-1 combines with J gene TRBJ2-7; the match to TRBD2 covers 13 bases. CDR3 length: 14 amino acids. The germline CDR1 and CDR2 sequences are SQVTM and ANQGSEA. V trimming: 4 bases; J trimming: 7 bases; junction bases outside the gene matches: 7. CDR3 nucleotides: TGCAGCGTTGGGACTAGCGGGAGAGTCGGGGAGCAGTACTTC. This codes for CSVGTSGRVGEQYF.

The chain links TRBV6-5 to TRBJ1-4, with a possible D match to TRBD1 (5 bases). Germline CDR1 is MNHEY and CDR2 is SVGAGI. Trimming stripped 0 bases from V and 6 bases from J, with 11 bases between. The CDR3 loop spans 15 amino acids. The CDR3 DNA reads TGTGCCAGCAGTTACTCGAACAGGTTGGATGAAAAACTGTTTTTT. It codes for CASSYSNRLDEKLFF.

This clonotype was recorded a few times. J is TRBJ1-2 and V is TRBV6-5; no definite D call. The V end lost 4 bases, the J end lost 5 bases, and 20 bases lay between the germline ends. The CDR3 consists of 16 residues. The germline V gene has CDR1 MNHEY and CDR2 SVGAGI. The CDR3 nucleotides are TGTGCCAGCAGTTTGCGGGAGACTTCGAGGGCTTATGGCTACACCTTC. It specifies CASSLRETSRAYGYTF.

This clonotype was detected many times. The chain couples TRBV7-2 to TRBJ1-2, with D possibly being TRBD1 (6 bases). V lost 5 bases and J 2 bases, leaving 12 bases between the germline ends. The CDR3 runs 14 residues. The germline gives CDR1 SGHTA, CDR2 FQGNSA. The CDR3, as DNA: TGTGCCAGCAGCCCTCCGGGACAAAACTATGGCTACACCTTC. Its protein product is CASSPPGQNYGYTF.

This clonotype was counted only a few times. For the CDR3, the DNA is TGTGCCAGCAGCCCATACGGACAGCACCAAGAGACCCAGTACTTC. Translating gives CASSPYGQHQETQYF. The chain recombines TRBV21-1 with TRBJ2-5; the table calls TRBD1, which could not be checked here. TRBV21-1 represents a pseudogene. CDR3 length: 15 residues.